The 5 T cell receptor beta chains reported below all come from one sample, sequenced in a study of shared T cell receptors in the human thymus (dated by TCRdb to 2020 to 2022). Library preparation was by the immunoSEQ multiplex PCR assay. The immuneACCESS repertoire file appears here via TCRdb, limited to in-frame rearrangements. These files lack a portion of the clones; in checked studies, under half of the deficit traces to unresolved V genes, and the cause of the others is not known. The sample table lists 630,000 or so clones, 80% to 90% of them with a count of one. The top ten hold about 0.0094% of the sample. The data also belong to a second study, concerning human thymus T cells.

Input material: thymocytes. The origin of the receptors is a boy younger than two with a congenital heart defect. Donor details come from another sample of the same person, matched by shared clones.

The chain combines TRBV9 with TRBJ2-3; 15 bases map to TRBD2. The CDR3 covers 17 residues. CDR1 and CDR2 (germline): SGDLS, YYNGEE. Trimming cost V 2 bases and J 2 bases; bases outside gene matches: 3. This CDR3 reads CASSVGLAGGITDTQYF. The CDR3 nucleotides read TGTGCCAGCAGCGTTGGACTAGCGGGGGGGATCACAGATACGCAGTATTTT.

The chain employs TRBV27 and TRBJ1-1, with D tentatively TRBD1 (6 bases). Trimming removed 5 bases from V and 3 bases from J, with 22 bases in between. The CDR3 totals 17 residues. Germline CDR1 reads MNHEY; CDR2 reads SMNVEV (reference sequence). The CDR3 here is CASSGDAILGGDTEAFF. As DNA, the CDR3 is TGTGCCAGCAGTGGGGACGCCATTTTAGGGGGAGACACTGAAGCTTTCTTT.

The gene calls are TRBV19 and TRBJ1-6, with TRBD1 matching 8 bases. CDR3 length: 14 residues. The V and J ends lost 3 bases and 10 bases, in that order; junction bases with no gene match: 5. The germline gives CDR1 LNHDA, CDR2 SQIVND (reference sequence). The CDR3 protein is CASSIPGQASPLHF. The CDR3 bases are TGTGCCAGTAGTATCCCGGGACAGGCCTCACCCCTCCACTTT.

The CDR3 DNA reads as TGTGCCAGCGCCAAAGACACGATAACTACCGGGGAGCTGTTTTTT. Amino acids: CASAKDTITTGELFF. The J gene is TRBJ2-2, the V gene TRBV6-6; D remains ambiguous. V was clipped by 8 bases and J by 5 bases, with 18 bases between them. Germline CDR1 reads MNHNY; CDR2 reads SVGAGI (reference sequence). The CDR3 runs 15 residues.

The chain joins TRBV25-1 to TRBJ1-3; D not certain. The CDR3 consists of 16 residues. Germline CDR1 is MGHDK and CDR2 is SYGVNS. V lost 1 base and J 4 bases, leaving 14 bases between the germline ends. The CDR3 here is CASSEFNRAEGNTIYF. The DNA for the CDR3 is TGTGCCAGCAGTGAATTTAACCGAGCCGAGGGAAACACCATATATTTT.